This T cell receptor beta chain appears in the sequencing data of a study of T cells after yellow fever vaccination. This CDR3 has 12 residues. V lost 9 bases and J 5 bases, leaving 14 bases between the germline ends. Germline V gives CDR1 SGHRS, CDR2 YFSETQ. MiXCR was run by TCRdb on the 5' RACE reads, yielding one entry per CDR3 protein. The sample holds over 85,000 distinct CDR3 sequences, over 8% seen once. The sequencing used CD8+ T cells not binding an NS4B(214-222) dextramer, sorted from PBMCs, collected roughly 14 days after the first yellow fever vaccination. The chain is built from TRBV5-1 and TRBJ1-1; D might be TRBD1 (6 bases). The receptor comes from a man between 18 and 35 years old who received the YFV17D yellow fever vaccine. This CDR3 is CATRGDTTEAFF. The CDR3 DNA reads as TGCGCCACTCGCGGGGACACTACTGAAGCTTTCTTT.